Included here is one T cell receptor (beta chain) sequence, with context. Its antigen is unknown. Trimming at V came to 6 bases and at J to 7 bases, leaving 9 bases not matched to a gene. The CDR3 runs 14 residues. The V gene's germline CDR1 is MNHEY and CDR2 SMNVEV (reference sequence). The study took a few donor pairs, and their unstimulated naive, memory, effector memory and TEMRA subsets were sequenced. The data stem from a study of siplizumab effects on memory and regulatory T cells. Whole-study findings and limits: Proliferating Tregs taken from siplizumab cultures were not shown to have a confirmed suppressive function. It was not possible to assign a naive or memory phenotype to roughly 80-96% of proliferating CD4+ or CD8+ clones. It seemed that naive T cells were more diverse than memory cells and were major contributors to the alloresponse.

Libraries were prepared by immunoSEQ multiplex PCR; TCRdb keeps only in-frame clonotypes and omits some of them. Of some 53,000 clones in the sample, roughly 97% are singletons; the top ten hold under 0.7%. The sequencing input was naive CD4+ T cells sorted from blood. This clonotype originated in a human donor in good health. The chain couples TRBV27 to TRBJ2-7, with 10 positions matching TRBD2. The DNA of the CDR3 is TGTGCCAGCAGATCTAGCGGGAGTTCGAGGGAGCAGTACTTC. It is translated as CASRSSGSSREQYF.